This T cell receptor beta chain was observed in a study of type 1 regulatory T cells. Study in general: T-allo10 is a Tr1-enriched, alloantigen-specific CD4 T cell product made in vitro.

Each CDR3 protein is one row after TCRdb ran MiXCR on the reads. The top ten hold around 7.6% of the sample, which has approximately 72,000 distinct CDR3 sequences, roughly three fifths seen once. CDR1 is KGHSH, CDR2 LQKENI, per germline. The CDR3 is 20 residues long. With V trimmed by 0 bases and J by 2 bases, 15 bases remained unmatched. T-allo10 cells from the graft donor were described as anergic, host-alloantigen-specific, and alloantigen-specific suppressors. Details on this clonotype: Its antigen is unknown.

The sample consisted of cultured T cells, either the whole culture or a sorted T cell fraction (not recorded which). Subset meaning: Tr1-enriched cell product generated in vitro against host alloantigens. The source of this sequence is a human donor in good health. The J gene is TRBJ2-1, the V gene TRBV18, with TRBD2 matching over 8 bases. The CDR3 DNA sequence: TGTGCCAGCTCACCACCGCAGGCTAGCGGGCCCCGCACTGCCTACAATGAGCAGTTCTTC. The encoded protein is CASSPPQASGPRTAYNEQFF.